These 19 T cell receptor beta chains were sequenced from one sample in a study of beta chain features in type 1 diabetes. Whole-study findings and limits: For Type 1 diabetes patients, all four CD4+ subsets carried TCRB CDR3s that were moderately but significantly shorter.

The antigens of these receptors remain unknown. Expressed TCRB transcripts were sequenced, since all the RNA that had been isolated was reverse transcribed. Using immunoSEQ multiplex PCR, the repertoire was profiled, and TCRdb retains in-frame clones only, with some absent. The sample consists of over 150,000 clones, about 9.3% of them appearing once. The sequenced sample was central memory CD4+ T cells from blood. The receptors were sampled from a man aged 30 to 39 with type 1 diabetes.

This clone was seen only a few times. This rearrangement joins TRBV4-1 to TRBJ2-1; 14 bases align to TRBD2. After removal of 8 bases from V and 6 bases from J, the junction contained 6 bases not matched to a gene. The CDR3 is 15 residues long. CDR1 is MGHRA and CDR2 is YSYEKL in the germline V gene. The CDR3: CASHKTSGRVNEQFF. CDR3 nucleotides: TGCGCCAGCCACAAGACTAGCGGGAGGGTCAATGAGCAGTTCTTC.

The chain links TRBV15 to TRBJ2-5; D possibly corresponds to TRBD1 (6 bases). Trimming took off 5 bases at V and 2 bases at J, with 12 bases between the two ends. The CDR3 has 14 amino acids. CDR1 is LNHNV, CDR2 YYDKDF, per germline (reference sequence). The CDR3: CATSPRTAQETQYF. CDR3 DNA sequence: TGTGCCACCAGCCCACGGACAGCGCAAGAGACCCAGTACTTC.

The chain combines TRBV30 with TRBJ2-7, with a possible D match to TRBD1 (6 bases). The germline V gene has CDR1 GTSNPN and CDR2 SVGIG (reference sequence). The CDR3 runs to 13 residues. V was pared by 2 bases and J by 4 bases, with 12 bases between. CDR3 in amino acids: CAWSRQVGYEQYF. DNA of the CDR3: TGTGCCTGGAGTCGACAGGTTGGATACGAGCAGTACTTC. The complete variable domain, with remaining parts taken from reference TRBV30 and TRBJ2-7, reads SQTIHQWPATLVQPVGSPLSLECTVEGTSNPNLYWYRQAAGRGLQLLFYSVGIGQISSEVPQNLSASRPQDRQFILSSKKLLLSDSGFYLCAWSRQVGYEQYFGPGTRLTVT.

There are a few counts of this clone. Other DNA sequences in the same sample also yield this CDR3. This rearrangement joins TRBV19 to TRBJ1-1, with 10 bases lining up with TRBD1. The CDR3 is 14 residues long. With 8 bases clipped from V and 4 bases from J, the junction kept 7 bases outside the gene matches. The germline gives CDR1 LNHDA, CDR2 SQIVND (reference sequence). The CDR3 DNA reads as TGTGCCAGTCGTAGGGACAGGGGTGGCACTGAAGCTTTCTTT. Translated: CASRRDRGGTEAFF.

Here the CDR3 reads CSVGVGGASGYGYTF. The CDR3 DNA reads TGCAGCGTTGGTGTGGGGGGGGCGTCGGGCTATGGCTACACCTTC. The chain couples TRBV29-1 to TRBJ1-2; D possibly corresponds to TRBD1 (6 bases). This CDR3 region has 15 residues. Trimming removed 4 bases at V and 4 bases at J, with 19 bases between. Per germline, CDR1 SQVTM and CDR2 ANQGSEA.

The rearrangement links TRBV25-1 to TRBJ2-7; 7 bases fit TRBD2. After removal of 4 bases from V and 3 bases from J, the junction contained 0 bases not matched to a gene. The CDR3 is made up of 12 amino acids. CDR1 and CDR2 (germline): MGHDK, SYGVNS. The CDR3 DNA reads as TGTGCCAGCAGTGGGGGGGGCTACGAGCAGTACTTC. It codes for CASSGGGYEQYF.

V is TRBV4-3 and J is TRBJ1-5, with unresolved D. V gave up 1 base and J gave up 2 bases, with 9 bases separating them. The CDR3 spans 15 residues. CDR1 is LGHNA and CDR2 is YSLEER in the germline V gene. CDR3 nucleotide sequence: TGCGCCAGCAGCCAAGTGGCGGGAGGCAATCAGCCCCAGCATTTT. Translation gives CASSQVAGGNQPQHF.

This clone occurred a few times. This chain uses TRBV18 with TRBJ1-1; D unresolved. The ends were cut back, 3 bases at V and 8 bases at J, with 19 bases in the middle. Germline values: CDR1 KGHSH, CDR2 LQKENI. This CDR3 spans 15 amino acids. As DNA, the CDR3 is TGTGCCAGCTCACCTCCCGATGTCCAGAGAGGAGAAGCTTTCTTT. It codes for CASSPPDVQRGEAFF.

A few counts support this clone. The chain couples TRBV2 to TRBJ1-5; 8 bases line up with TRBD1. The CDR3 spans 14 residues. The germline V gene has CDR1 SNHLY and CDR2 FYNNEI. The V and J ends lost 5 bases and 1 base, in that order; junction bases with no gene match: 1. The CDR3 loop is CASSWTGSNQPQHF. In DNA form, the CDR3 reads TGTGCCAGCAGTTGGACAGGGAGCAATCAGCCCCAGCATTTT.

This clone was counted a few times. Written as DNA, the CDR3 is TGTGCCAGCAGCGAAGGGCAGGGGTCCTACGAGCAGTACTTC. Amino acids: CASSEGQGSYEQYF. This chain connects TRBV9 to TRBJ2-7; possible D gene TRBD1, 6 bases. V dropped 3 bases and J dropped 1 base, with 11 bases sitting between them. In germline, CDR1 is SGDLS, CDR2 YYNGEE. The CDR3 has 14 residues.

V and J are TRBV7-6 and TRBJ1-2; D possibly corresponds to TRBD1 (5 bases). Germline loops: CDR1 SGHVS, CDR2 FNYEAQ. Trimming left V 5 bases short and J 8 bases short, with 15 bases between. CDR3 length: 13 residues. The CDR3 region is CASSPGMGSGYTF. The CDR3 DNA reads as TGTGCCAGCAGCCCAGGGATGGGATCAGGCTACACCTTC. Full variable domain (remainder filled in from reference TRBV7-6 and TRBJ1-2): GAGVSQSPRYKVTKRGQDVALRCDPISGHVSLYWYRQALGQGPEFLTYFNYEAQQDKSGLPNDRFSAERPEGSISTLTIQRTEQRDSAMYRCASSPGMGSGYTFGSGTRLTVV.

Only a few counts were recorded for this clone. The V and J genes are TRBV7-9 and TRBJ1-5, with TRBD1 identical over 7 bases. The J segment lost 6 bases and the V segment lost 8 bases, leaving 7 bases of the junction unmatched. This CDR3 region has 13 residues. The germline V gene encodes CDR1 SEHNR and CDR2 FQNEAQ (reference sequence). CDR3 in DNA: TGTGCCAGCGCCGGGACAGAAACTCAGCCCCAGCATTTT. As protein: CASAGTETQPQHF.

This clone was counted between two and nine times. The CDR3, as DNA: TGTGCCAGCAGCTTAGTGGCCGAGCAGTACTTC. It is translated as CASSLVAEQYF. The rearrangement links TRBV7-9 to TRBJ2-7; no clear D. Trimming stripped 1 base from V and 6 bases from J, with 4 bases between. The CDR3 loop spans 11 amino acids. Germline CDR1 and CDR2: SEHNR and FQNEAQ (reference sequence).

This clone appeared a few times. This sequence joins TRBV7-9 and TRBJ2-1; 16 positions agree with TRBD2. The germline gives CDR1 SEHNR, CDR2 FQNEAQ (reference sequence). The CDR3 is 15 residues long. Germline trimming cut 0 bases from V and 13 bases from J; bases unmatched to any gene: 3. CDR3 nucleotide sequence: TGTGCCAGCAGCTTAGCCGGGACTAGCGGGAGGGCCCAGTTCTTC. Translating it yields CASSLAGTSGRAQFF. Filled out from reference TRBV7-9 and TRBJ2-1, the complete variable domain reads DTGVSQNPRHKITKRGQNVTFRCDPISEHNRLYWYRQTLGQGPEFLTYFQNEAQLEKSRLLSDRFSAERPKGSFSTLEIQRTEQGDSAMYLCASSLAGTSGRAQFFGPGTRLTVL.

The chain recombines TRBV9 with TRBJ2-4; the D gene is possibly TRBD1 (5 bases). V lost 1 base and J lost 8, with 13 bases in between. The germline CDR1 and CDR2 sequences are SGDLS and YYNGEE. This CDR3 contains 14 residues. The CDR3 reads CASSVTPQGDIQYF. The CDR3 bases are TGTGCCAGCAGCGTAACCCCCCAAGGGGACATTCAGTACTTC. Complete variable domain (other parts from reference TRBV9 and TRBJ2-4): DSGVTQTPKHLITATGQRVTLRCSPRSGDLSVYWYQQSLDQGLQFLIQYYNGEERAKGNILERFSAQQFPDLHSELNLSSLELGDSALYFCASSVTPQGDIQYFGAGTRLSVL.

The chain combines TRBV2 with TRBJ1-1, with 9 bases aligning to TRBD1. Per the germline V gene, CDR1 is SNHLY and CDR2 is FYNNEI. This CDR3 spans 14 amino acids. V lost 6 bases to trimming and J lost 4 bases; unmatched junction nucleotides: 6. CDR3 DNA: TGTGCCAGCAGCGTTGACAGGGGGGGCACTGAAGCTTTCTTT. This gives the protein CASSVDRGGTEAFF.

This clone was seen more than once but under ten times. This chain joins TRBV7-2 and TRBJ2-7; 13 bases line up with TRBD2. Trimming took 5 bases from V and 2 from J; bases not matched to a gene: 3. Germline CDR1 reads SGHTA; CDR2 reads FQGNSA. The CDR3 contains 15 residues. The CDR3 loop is CASSPGTSGTYEQYF. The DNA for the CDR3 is TGTGCCAGCAGCCCCGGGACTAGCGGGACCTACGAGCAGTACTTC.

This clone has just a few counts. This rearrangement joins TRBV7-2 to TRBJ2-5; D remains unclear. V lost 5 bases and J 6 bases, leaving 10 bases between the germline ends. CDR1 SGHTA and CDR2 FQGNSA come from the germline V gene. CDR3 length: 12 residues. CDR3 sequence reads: CASSGPGQTQYF. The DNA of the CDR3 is TGTGCCAGCAGCGGGCCCGGTCAGACCCAGTACTTC.

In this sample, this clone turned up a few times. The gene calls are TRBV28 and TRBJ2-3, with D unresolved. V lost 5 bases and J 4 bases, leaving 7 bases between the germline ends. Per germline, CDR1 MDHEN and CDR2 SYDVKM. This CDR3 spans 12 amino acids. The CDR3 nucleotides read TGTGCCAGCAGTAGCATTTCAGATACGCAGTATTTT. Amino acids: CASSSISDTQYF.